This TCR beta chain was obtained from a study of cytomegalovirus exposure and HLA in healthy donors. Study-wide background: The use of the same platform for the roughly 110 validation repertoires and the 600 to 700 first-cohort repertoires was reported by a later analysis. Findings of the study overall: Most TCR sequences showed up rarely, but some public TCRs showed up in many donors.

As for this clone: Its antigen is not known.

Libraries were prepared by immunoSEQ multiplex PCR; TCRdb keeps only in-frame clonotypes and omits some of them. The sample records tens of thousands of clones, 91% being singletons. The germline V and J ends were trimmed by 2 bases and 3 bases, with 5 bases remaining between them. This CDR3 has 12 residues. Germline loops: CDR1 SEHNR, CDR2 FQNEAQ (reference sequence). The clonotype was recovered from a woman aged 25 to 39 in good health and CMV-seronegative. This chain joins TRBV7-9 and TRBJ2-7; the D is unclear. Sequenced sample: PBMCs. This chain's CDR3 is CASSLFSYEQYF. The CDR3 nucleotides are TGTGCCAGCAGCTTATTCAGCTACGAGCAGTACTTC. Combining the CDR3 with reference TRBV7-9 and TRBJ2-7 gives the whole variable domain DTGVSQNPRHKITKRGQNVTFRCDPISEHNRLYWYRQTLGQGPEFLTYFQNEAQLEKSRLLSDRFSAERPKGSFSTLEIQRTEQGDSAMYLCASSLFSYEQYFGPGTRLTVT.